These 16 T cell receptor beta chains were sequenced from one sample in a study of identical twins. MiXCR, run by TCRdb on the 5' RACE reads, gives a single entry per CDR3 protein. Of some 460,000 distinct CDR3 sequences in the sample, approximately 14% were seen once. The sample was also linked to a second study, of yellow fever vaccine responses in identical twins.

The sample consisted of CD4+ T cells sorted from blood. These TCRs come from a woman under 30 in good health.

The CDR3: CASSKGQSEQFF. The CDR3, as DNA: TGTGCCAGCTCTAAGGGGCAGAGTGAGCAGTTCTTC. The V call is TRBV18, the J call TRBJ2-1, with D perhaps TRBD1 (5 bases). Germline V lookup: CDR1 KGHSH, CDR2 LQKENI. The CDR3 has 12 amino acids. The germline V and J ends were trimmed by 6 bases and 9 bases, with 12 bases remaining between them.

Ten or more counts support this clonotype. CDR3 sequence (DNA): TGTGCCAGCAGCCCTGACAGGGGGTCACCCCTCCACTTT. Encoded protein: CASSPDRGSPLHF. This chain links TRBV12-3 or TRBV12-4 with TRBJ1-6; TRBD1 matches at 9 bases. The V segment lost 6 bases and the J segment 10 bases; nucleotides outside the gene matches: 4. The CDR3 contains 13 residues.

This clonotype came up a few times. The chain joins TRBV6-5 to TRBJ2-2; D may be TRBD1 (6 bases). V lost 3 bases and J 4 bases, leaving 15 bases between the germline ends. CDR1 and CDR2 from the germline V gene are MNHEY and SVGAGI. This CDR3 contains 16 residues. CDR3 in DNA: TGTGCCAGCAGTTATGGTATAACAGGGTCCACCGGGGAGCTGTTTTTT. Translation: CASSYGITGSTGELFF.

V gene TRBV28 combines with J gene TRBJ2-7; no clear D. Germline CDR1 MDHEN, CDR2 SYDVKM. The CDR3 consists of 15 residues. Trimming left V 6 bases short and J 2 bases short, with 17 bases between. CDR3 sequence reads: CASSRYRTAAYEQYF. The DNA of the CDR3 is TGTGCCAGCAGCCGTTATCGAACGGCCGCCTACGAGCAGTACTTC.

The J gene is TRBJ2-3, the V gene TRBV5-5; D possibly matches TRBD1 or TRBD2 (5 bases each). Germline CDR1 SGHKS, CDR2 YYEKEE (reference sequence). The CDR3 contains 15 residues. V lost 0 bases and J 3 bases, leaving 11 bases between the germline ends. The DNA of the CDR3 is TGTGCCAGCAGCTTGGTACAGGAGCGGACAGATACGCAGTATTTT. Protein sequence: CASSLVQERTDTQYF.

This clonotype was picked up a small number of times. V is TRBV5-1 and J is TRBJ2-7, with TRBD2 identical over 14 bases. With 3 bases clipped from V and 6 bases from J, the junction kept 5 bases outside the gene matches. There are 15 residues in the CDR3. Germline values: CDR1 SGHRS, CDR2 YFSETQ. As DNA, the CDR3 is TGCGCCAGCAGCTACGGACTAGCGGGAGGAGGCGAGCAGTACTTC. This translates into CASSYGLAGGGEQYF. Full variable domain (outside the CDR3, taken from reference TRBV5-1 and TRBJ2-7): KAGVTQTPRYLIKTRGQQVTLSCSPISGHRSVSWYQQTPGQGLQFLFEYFSETQRNKGNFPGRFSGRQFSNSRSEMNVSTLELGDSALYLCASSYGLAGGGEQYFGPGTRLTVT.

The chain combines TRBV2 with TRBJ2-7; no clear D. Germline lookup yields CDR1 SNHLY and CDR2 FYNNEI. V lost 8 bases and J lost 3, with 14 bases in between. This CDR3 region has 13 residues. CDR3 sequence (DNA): TGTGCCAGCGCTAGGACGGAAATCTACGAGCAGTACTTC. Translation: CASARTEIYEQYF.

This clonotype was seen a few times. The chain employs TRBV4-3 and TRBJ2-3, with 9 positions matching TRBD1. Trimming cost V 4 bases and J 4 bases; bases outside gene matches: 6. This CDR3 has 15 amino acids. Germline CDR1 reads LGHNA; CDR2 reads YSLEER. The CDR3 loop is CASSPGQGQPDTQYF. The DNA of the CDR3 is TGCGCCAGCAGCCCCGGACAGGGGCAACCAGATACGCAGTATTTT.

The CDR3 loop is CASSLKAGHPVSGANVLTF. The CDR3 nucleotides are TGCGCCAGCAGCTTGAAGGCGGGACATCCTGTCTCTGGGGCCAACGTCCTGACTTTC. The rearrangement joins TRBV5-1 to TRBJ2-6; D may correspond to TRBD1 or TRBD2 (6 bases each). The germline V and J ends were trimmed by 1 base and 0 bases, with 17 bases remaining between them. Germline CDR1 SGHRS, CDR2 YFSETQ. The CDR3 covers 19 residues.

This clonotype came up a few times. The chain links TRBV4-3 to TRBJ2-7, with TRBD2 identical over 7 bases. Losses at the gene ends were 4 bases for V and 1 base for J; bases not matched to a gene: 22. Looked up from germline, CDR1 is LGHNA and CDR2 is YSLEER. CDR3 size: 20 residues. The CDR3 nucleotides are TGCGCCAGCAGCCTTTCCCTCGGGGCTAGCGGAGCTACTTTTTCCTACGAGCAGTACTTC. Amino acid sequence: CASSLSLGASGATFSYEQYF.

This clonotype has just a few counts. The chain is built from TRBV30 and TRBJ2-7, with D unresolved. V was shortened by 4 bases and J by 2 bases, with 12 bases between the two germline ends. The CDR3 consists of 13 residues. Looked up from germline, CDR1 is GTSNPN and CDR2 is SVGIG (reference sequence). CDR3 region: CAWKSAGTYEQYF. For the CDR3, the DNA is TGTGCCTGGAAATCAGCAGGCACCTACGAGCAGTACTTC.

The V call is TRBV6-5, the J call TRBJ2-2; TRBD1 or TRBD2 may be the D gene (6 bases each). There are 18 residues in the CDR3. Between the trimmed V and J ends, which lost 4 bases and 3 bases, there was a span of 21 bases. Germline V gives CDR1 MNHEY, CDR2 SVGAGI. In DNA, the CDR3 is TGTGCCAGCAGTTCCCCCTTTAGGGGGGTGCGGTACACCGGGGAGCTGTTTTTT. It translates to CASSSPFRGVRYTGELFF.

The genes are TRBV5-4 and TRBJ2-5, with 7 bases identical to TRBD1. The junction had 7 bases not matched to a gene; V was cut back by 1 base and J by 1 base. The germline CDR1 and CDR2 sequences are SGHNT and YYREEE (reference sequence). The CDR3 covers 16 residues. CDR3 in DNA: TGTGCCAGCAGCTTGATGGGACAGAATTTCCAAGAGACCCAGTACTTC. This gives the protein CASSLMGQNFQETQYF. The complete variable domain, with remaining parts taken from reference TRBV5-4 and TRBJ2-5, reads ETGVTQSPTHLIKTRGQQVTLRCSSQSGHNTVSWYQQALGQGPQFIFQYYREEENGRGNFPPRFSGLQFPNYSSELNVNALELDDSALYLCASSLMGQNFQETQYFGPGTRLLVL.

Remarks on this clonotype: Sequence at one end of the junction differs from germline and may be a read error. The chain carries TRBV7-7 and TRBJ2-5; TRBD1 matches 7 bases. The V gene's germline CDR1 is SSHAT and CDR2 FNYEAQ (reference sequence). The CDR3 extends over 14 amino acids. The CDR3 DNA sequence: TGTGCTAGCAGCGCCCGACAGGGCGGCGAGACCCAGTACTTC. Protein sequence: CASSARQGGETQYF.

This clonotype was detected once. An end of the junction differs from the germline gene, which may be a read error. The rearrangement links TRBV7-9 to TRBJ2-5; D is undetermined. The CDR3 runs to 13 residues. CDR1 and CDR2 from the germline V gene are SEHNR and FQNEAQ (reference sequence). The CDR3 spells CASSSRHQETRYF. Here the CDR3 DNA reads TGTGCCAGCAGCTCTAGGCACCAAGAGACCCGGTACTTC.

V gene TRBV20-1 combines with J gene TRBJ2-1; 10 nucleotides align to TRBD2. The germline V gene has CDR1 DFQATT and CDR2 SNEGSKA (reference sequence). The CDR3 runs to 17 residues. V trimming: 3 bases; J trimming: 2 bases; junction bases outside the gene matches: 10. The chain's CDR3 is CSARGWTSGLTYNEQFF. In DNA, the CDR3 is TGCAGTGCTAGGGGGTGGACTAGCGGACTAACCTACAATGAGCAGTTCTTC.